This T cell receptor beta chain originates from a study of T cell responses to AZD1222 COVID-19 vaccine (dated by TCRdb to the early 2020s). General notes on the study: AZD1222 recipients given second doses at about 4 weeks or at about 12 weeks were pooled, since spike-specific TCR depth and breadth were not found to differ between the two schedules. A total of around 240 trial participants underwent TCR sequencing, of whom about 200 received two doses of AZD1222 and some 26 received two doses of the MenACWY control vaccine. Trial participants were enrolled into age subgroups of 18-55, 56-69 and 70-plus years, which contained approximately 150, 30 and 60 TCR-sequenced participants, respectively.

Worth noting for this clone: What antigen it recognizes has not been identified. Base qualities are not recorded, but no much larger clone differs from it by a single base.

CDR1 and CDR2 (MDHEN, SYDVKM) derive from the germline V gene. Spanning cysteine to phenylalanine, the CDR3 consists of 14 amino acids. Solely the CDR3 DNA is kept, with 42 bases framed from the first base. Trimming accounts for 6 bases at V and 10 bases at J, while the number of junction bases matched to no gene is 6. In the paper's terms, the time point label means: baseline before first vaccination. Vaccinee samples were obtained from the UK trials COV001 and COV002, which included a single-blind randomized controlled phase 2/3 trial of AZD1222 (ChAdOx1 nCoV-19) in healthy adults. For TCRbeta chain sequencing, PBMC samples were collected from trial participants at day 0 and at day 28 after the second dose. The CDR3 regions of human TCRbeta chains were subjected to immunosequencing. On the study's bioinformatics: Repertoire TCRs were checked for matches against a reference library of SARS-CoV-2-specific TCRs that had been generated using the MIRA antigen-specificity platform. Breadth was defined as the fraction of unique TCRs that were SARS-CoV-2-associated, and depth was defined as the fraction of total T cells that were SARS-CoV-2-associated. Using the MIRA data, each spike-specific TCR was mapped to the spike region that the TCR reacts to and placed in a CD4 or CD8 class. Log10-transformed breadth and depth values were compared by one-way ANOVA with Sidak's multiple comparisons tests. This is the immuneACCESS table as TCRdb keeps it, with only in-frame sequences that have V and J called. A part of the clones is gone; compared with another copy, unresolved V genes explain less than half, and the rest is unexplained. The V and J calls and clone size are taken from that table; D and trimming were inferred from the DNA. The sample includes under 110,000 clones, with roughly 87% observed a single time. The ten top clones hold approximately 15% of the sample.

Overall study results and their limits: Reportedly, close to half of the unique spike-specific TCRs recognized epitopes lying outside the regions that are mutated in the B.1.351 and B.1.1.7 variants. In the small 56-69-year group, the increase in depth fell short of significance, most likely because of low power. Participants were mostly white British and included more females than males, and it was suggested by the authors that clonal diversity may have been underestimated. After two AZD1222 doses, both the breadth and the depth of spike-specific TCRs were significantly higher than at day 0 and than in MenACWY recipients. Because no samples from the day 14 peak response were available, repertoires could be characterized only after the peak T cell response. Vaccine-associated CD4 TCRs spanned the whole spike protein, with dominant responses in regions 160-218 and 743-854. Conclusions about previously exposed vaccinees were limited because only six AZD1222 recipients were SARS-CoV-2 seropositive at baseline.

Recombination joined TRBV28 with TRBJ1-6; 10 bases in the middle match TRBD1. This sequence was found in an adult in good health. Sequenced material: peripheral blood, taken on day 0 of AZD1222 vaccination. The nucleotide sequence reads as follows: TGTGCCAGCAGGGAAGCGACAGGGGGCTCACCCCTCCACTTT. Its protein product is CASREATGGSPLHF.